The rows below give T cell receptor beta chains drawn from one sample of a study of T cells after yellow fever vaccination. TCRdb used MiXCR to reprocess the 5' RACE reads, holding one entry per CDR3 protein. The data hold hundreds of thousands of distinct CDR3 sequences, with 6.2% observed a single time. The material was PBMCs, obtained 5 days after the yellow fever booster vaccination. Source of these receptors: a man aged 25 to 40 who received the YFV17D yellow fever vaccine. The CDR3 runs from the conserved cysteine through the conserved F or W.

>TRBJ2-7|TRBV7-8
CASSLSGGSAYEQYF
>TRBJ2-2|TRBV30
CAWSVWPSGSRTGELFF
>TRBJ2-7|TRBV7-2
CASSFSLAGGPYEQYF
>TRBJ1-1|TRBV7-8
CASSLAVSEAFF
>TRBJ2-7|TRBV5-6
CASSLPTKEGRYF
>TRBJ1-5|TRBV4-3
CASSQEIDQPQHF
>TRBJ1-6|TRBV7-2
CASSRLGVFNSPLHF
>TRBJ1-1|TRBV5-1
CASSSGVTRDTEAFF
>TRBJ2-7|TRBV11-2
CASSSRTSEISYEQYF
>TRBJ2-5|TRBV7-2
CASTPGGGGETQYF
>TRBJ1-1|TRBV29-1
CSVERWNTEAFF
>TRBJ2-5|TRBV9
CASSGSPRMWETQYF
>TRBJ1-5|TRBV20-1
CSARTKLGPVQPQHF
>TRBJ1-4|TRBV5-1
CASSLTGDNEKLFF
>TRBJ1-5|TRBV20-1
CSASAEDVGQPQHF
>TRBJ1-5|TRBV21-1
CASRGLTTGYNQPQHF
>TRBJ1-2|TRBV30
CAWSQVPAMDYGYTF
>TRBJ2-4|TRBV27
CASSPRTSGVKNIQYF
>TRBJ2-1|TRBV11-2
CASSLSAVAGNEQFF
>TRBJ2-5|TRBV6-1
CASSDRTGLETQYF
>TRBJ1-1|TRBV5-6
CASSSRRGYTEAFF
>TRBJ2-5|TRBV18
CASAGQGEETQYF
>TRBJ2-1|TRBV2
CAFSFRGLGRTSKNEQFF
>TRBJ2-4|TRBV5-1
CASSPGQGASSLAKNIQYF
>TRBJ2-4|TRBV7-2
CASSLVSDLENIQYF
>TRBJ2-5|TRBV5-1
CASTTGFGFQETQYF
>TRBJ1-5|TRBV7-2
CASSLETGFQPQHF